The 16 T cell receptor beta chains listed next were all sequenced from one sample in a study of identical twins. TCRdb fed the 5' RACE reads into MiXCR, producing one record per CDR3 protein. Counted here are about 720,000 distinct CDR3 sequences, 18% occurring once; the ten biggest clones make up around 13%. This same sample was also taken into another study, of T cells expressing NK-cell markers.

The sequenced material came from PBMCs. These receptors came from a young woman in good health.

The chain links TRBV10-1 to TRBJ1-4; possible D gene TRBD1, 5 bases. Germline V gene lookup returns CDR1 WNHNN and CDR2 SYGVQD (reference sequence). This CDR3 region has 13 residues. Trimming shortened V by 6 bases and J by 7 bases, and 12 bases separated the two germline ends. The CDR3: CASSRGPGEKLFF. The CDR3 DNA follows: TGCGCCAGCAGCCGGGGCCCTGGTGAAAAACTGTTTTTT.

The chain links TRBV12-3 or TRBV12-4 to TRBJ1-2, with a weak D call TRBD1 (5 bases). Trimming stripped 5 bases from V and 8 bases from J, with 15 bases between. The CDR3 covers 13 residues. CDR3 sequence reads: CASSPQTVRGYTF. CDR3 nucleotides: TGTGCCAGCAGTCCACAGACAGTGCGGGGCTACACCTTC.

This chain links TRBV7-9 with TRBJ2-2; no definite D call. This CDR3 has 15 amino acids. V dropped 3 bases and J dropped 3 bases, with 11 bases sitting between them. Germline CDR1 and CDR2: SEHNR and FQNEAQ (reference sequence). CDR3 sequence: CASSLRLPDTGELFF. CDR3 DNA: TGTGCCAGCAGCTTGCGACTTCCAGACACCGGGGAGCTGTTTTTT.

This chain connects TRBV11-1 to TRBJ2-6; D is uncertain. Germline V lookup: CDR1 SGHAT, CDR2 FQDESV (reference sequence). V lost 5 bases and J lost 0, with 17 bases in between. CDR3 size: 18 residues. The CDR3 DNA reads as TGTGCCAGCAGCGAAAGTTGGCTAAAGGGCTCTGGGGCCAACGTCCTGACTTTC. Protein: CASSESWLKGSGANVLTF.

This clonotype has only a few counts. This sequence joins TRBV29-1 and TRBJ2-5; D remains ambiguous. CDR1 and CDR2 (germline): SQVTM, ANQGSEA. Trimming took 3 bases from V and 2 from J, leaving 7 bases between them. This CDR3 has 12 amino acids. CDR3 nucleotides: TGCAGCGTTGAGGGCAATCAAGAGACCCAGTACTTC. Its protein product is CSVEGNQETQYF.

The CDR3 nucleotides read TGTGCCAGCAGTTTTCAGGAAGGCTTTTCACCCCTCCACTTT. Its protein is CASSFQEGFSPLHF. The chain has TRBV12-3 or TRBV12-4 and TRBJ1-6; D is uncertain. CDR3 size: 14 residues. The V and J ends lost 3 bases and 9 bases respectively, with 12 bases between them.

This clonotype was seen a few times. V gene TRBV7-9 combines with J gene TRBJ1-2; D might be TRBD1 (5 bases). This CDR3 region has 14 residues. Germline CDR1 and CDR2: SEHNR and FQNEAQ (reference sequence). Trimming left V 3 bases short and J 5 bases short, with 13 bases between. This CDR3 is CASSLTGPRYGYTF. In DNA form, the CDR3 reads TGTGCCAGCAGCTTGACGGGGCCCCGGTATGGCTACACCTTC. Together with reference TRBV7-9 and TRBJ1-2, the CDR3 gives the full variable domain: DTGVSQNPRHKITKRGQNVTFRCDPISEHNRLYWYRQTLGQGPEFLTYFQNEAQLEKSRLLSDRFSAERPKGSFSTLEIQRTEQGDSAMYLCASSLTGPRYGYTFGSGTRLTVV.

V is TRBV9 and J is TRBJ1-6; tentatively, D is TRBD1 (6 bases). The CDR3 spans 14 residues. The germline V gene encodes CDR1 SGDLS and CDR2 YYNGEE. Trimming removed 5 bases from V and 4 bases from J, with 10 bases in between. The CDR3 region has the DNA TGTGCCAGCAGTTTCGGACAGTATAATTCACCCCTCCACTTT. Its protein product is CASSFGQYNSPLHF.

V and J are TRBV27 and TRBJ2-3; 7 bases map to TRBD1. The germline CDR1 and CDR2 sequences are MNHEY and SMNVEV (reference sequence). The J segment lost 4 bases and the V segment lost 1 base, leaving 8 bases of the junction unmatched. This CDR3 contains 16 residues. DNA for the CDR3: TGTGCCAGCAGTTTATTAGGGGGCGATGGGGCAGATACGCAGTATTTT. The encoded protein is CASSLLGGDGADTQYF.

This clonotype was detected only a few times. CDR3 DNA: TGCGCCAGCAGCTTGCGTGGGGGACCGAACACCGGGGAGCTGTTTTTT. This translates into CASSLRGGPNTGELFF. The chain is built from TRBV5-1 and TRBJ2-2; D could derive from TRBD1 or TRBD2 (5 bases each). The CDR3 sequence is 16 residues long. Trimming stripped 1 base from V and 0 bases from J, with 10 bases between. Germline CDR1 SGHRS, CDR2 YFSETQ.

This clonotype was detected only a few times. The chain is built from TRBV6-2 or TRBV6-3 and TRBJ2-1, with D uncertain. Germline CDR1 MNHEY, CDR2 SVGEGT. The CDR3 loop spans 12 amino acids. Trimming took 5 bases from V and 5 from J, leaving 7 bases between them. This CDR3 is CASSVYHNEQFF. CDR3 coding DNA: TGTGCCAGCAGTGTCTACCACAATGAGCAGTTCTTC.

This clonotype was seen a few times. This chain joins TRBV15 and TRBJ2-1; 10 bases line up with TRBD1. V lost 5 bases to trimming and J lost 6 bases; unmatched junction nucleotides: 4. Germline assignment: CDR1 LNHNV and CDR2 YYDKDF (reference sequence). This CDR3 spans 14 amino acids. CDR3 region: CATSPDRGFNEQFF. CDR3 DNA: TGTGCCACCAGCCCGGACAGGGGGTTCAATGAGCAGTTCTTC.

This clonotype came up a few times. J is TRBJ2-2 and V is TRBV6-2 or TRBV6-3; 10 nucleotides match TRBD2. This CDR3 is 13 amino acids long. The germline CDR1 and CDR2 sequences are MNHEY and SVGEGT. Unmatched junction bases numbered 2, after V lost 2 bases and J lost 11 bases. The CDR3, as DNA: TGTGCCAGCAGTTACAGGACTAGCGGAGAGCTGTTTTTT. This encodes CASSYRTSGELFF.

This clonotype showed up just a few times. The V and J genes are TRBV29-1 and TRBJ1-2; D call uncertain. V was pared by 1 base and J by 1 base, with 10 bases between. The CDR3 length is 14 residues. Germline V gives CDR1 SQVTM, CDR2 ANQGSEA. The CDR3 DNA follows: TGCAGCGTTGAAGTACGAGCGATTAACTATGGCTACACCTTC. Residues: CSVEVRAINYGYTF.

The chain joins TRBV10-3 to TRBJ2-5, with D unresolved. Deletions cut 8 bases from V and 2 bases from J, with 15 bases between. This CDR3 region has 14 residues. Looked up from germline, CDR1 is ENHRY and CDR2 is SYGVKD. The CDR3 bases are TGTGCCATCTCTCGGGTGTTGGGACAAGAGACCCAGTACTTC. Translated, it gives CAISRVLGQETQYF.

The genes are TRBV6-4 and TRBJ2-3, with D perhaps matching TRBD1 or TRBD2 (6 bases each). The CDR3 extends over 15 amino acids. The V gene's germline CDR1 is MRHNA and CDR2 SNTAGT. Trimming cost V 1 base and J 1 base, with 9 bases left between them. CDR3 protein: CASSDWGAGTDTQYF. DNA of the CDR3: TGTGCCAGCAGTGACTGGGGGGCCGGCACAGATACGCAGTATTTT.